This T cell receptor (beta chain) came from a study of response to subunit inactivated influenza vaccine. TCRdb re-called the RT-PCR reads with MiXCR, one entry per CDR3 protein. The sample has roughly 540,000 distinct CDR3 sequences, roughly a quarter seen once. The germline CDR1 and CDR2 sequences are SNHLY and FYNNEI. The ends were cut back, 5 bases at V and 4 bases at J, with 16 bases in the middle. The CDR3 consists of 15 residues. These data also formed part of another study, on T cells expressing NK-cell markers. From that report: In generating TCR beta cDNA, 5'RACE template switching with UMIs was used.

The material sequenced was CD4+ T cells sorted from PBMCs, taken approximately 12 days after vaccination. The V gene is TRBV2, the J gene TRBJ2-3; D might be TRBD2 (5 bases). This sequence originates from a man aged 50 to 60 who received an inactivated influenza vaccine. This CDR3 is CASSFSSPLADTQYF. CDR3 nucleotide sequence: TGTGCCAGCAGTTTCTCCTCTCCACTAGCAGATACGCAGTATTTT.